This TCR beta chain is from a study of glioma-infiltrating T cells after dendritic cell vaccination. Time point given: after dendritic cell vaccination, including at tumor progression/relapse. The CDR3 runs to 14 residues. Germline CDR1 reads MNHEY; CDR2 reads SVGAGI. V shed 10 bases and J shed 8 bases, with 23 bases lying between them. Amplification used 60 V beta primers and 13 J beta primers. Repertoires were generated with immunoSEQ multiplex PCR, while TCRdb's copy carries only in-frame clones and drops some. The sample yields roughly 88,000 clones, 70% to 90% seen once. V usage is TRBV6-5 and J usage is TRBJ1-2; TRBD1 is a possible D gene (6 bases). Sample: blood, taken after dendritic cell vaccination. This receptor was identified in a human donor with glioblastoma. The CDR3 nucleotides read TGTGCCAACCACAGACTACAGGGATCAAACGGCTACACCTTC. As protein: CANHRLQGSNGYTF.